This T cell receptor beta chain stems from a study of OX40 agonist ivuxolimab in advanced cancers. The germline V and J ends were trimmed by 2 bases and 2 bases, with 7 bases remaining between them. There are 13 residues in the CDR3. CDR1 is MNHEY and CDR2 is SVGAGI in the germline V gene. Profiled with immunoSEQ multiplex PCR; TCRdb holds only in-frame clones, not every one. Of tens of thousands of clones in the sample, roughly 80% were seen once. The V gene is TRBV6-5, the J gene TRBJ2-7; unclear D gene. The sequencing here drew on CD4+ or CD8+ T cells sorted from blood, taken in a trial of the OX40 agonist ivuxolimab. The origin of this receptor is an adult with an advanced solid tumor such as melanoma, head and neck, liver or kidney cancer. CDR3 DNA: TGTGCCAGCAGTTACCCACCCACCTACGAGCAGTACTTC. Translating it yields CASSYPPTYEQYF.